A single sample is the source of the 24 T cell receptor beta chains below, sequenced in a study of blood T cells in healthy people across ages. Together with a sample-barcoded 5' primer, a J-beta primer mix was included in a second PCR lasting about 6 to 12 cycles. TCRdb reprocessed the 5' RACE reads via MiXCR and lists one record per CDR3 protein. The sample contains 850,000 to 1,100,000 distinct CDR3 sequences, under 40% of which appear only once. Sequences were obtained from blood. The receptors come from a man aged 18-30 years in good health.

This chain uses TRBV6-5 with TRBJ1-6; 7 bases are a match to TRBD1. There are 18 residues in the CDR3. Per germline, CDR1 MNHEY and CDR2 SVGAGI. Trimming removed 2 bases from V and 4 bases from J; junction bases left unmatched: 11. CDR3 amino acids: CASSYHTGTDYYNSPLHF. Here the CDR3 DNA reads TGTGCCAGCAGTTACCATACCGGGACAGATTATTATAATTCACCCCTCCACTTT.

The V call is TRBV5-6, the J call TRBJ1-1, with TRBD1 identical over 9 bases. Trimming took 0 bases from V and 2 from J; bases not matched to a gene: 8. Germline lookup yields CDR1 SGHDT and CDR2 YYEEEE. CDR3 length equals 17 residues. The CDR3 is CASSLAGGQGVNTEAFF. CDR3 coding DNA: TGTGCCAGCAGCTTGGCCGGGGGACAGGGCGTTAACACTGAAGCTTTCTTT.

This clonotype was counted between two and nine times. The chain joins TRBV12-3 or TRBV12-4 to TRBJ1-2, with 7 bases identical to TRBD1. J gave up 1 base and V 1 base, and 3 bases lay outside the gene matches. The CDR3 covers 15 residues. CDR3 sequence reads: CASSLGQGHNYGYTF. CDR3 DNA sequence: TGTGCCAGCAGTTTAGGACAGGGCCATAACTATGGCTACACCTTC.

The rearrangement joins TRBV6-5 to TRBJ1-1; D is possibly TRBD1 (6 bases). Per germline, CDR1 MNHEY and CDR2 SVGAGI. V lost 0 bases and J lost 2, with 16 bases in between. The CDR3 consists of 17 residues. Here the CDR3 DNA reads TGTGCCAGCAGTTACTCACCCTCGGTGGGACATAACACTGAAGCTTTCTTT. Protein: CASSYSPSVGHNTEAFF.

The genes are TRBV7-6 and TRBJ1-1, with D unclear. Germline CDR1 SGHVS, CDR2 FNYEAQ. V was cut by 1 base and J by 5 bases, with 14 bases left in between. The CDR3 covers 15 residues. The CDR3 coding sequence is TGTGCCAGCAGCTTAGAAACAACTACGTCGACTGAAGCTTTCTTT. Its translation is CASSLETTTSTEAFF.

This clonotype was seen a few times. V is TRBV20-1 and J is TRBJ2-1; 9 bases line up with TRBD2. The CDR3 extends over 15 amino acids. Germline trimming cut 0 bases from V and 4 bases from J; bases unmatched to any gene: 4. Germline loops: CDR1 DFQATT, CDR2 SNEGSKA (reference sequence). In DNA form, the CDR3 reads TGCAGTGCTAGAGATTTGCTAGCGGGGTACAATGAGCAGTTCTTC. It yields the protein CSARDLLAGYNEQFF.

The rearrangement joins TRBV20-1 to TRBJ1-5; D gene uncertain. CDR3 length equals 16 residues. Germline CDR1 is DFQATT and CDR2 is SNEGSKA (reference sequence). V dropped 0 bases and J dropped 0 bases, with 12 bases sitting between them. The CDR3 loop is CSARDDAGYSNQPQHF. For the CDR3, the DNA is TGCAGTGCTAGAGATGATGCAGGTTATAGCAATCAGCCCCAGCATTTT.

CDR3 amino acids: CASKATDSYEQYF. The CDR3 region has the DNA TGTGCCAGCAAAGCGACGGACTCCTACGAGCAGTACTTC. The chain combines TRBV2 with TRBJ2-7; D gene uncertain. Germline CDR1 SNHLY, CDR2 FYNNEI. V shed 7 bases and J shed 0 bases, with 10 bases lying between them. CDR3 length equals 13 residues.

This clonotype has a handful of counts. The V gene is TRBV7-9, the J gene TRBJ2-3; TRBD1 is a possible D gene (6 bases). Trimming cost V 4 bases and J 2 bases, with 16 bases left between them. The CDR3 runs 16 residues. The germline V gene encodes CDR1 SEHNR and CDR2 FQNEAQ (reference sequence). CDR3 in amino acids: CASSYPLQGNTDTQYF. As DNA, the CDR3 is TGTGCCAGCAGCTATCCATTACAGGGAAACACAGATACGCAGTATTTT.

This clonotype was detected a few times. The V call is TRBV6-2 or TRBV6-3, the J call TRBJ2-7; D is perhaps TRBD2 (5 bases). The CDR3 extends over 16 amino acids. Germline V gives CDR1 MNHEY, CDR2 SVGEGT. V was trimmed by 6 bases and J by 5 bases, leaving 23 bases between them. CDR3 DNA: TGTGCCAGCAGATCCGCCGCGACCTATCAACTAGACGAGCAGTACTTC. Protein product: CASRSAATYQLDEQYF.

The J gene is TRBJ2-3, the V gene TRBV7-3; D may correspond to TRBD1 or TRBD2 (5 bases each). V lost 2 bases to trimming and J lost 6 bases, with 12 bases between them. The CDR3 runs 14 residues. Germline values: CDR1 SGHTA, CDR2 FQGTGA. The CDR3 here is CASSLRPGADTQYF. CDR3 sequence (DNA): TGTGCCAGCAGCTTACGGCCCGGGGCCGATACGCAGTATTTT. The full variable domain, completed using reference TRBV7-3 and TRBJ2-3, is GAGVSQTPSNKVTEKGKYVELRCDPISGHTALYWYRQSLGQGPEFLIYFQGTGAADDSGLPNDRFFAVRPEGSVSTLKIQRTERGDSAVYLCASSLRPGADTQYFGPGTRLTVL.

The J gene is TRBJ1-1, the V gene TRBV9; 8 bases align to TRBD1. This CDR3 spans 15 amino acids. Germline V gene lookup returns CDR1 SGDLS and CDR2 YYNGEE. Trimming at V came to 7 bases and at J to 3 bases, leaving 11 bases not matched to a gene. As DNA, the CDR3 is TGTGCCAGCGGCTCCTCACAGGGGGGGGACACTGAAGCTTTCTTT. Amino acid sequence: CASGSSQGGDTEAFF.

This clonotype was recorded a few times. This chain connects TRBV20-1 to TRBJ1-1; D is uncertain. The V gene's germline CDR1 is DFQATT and CDR2 SNEGSKA (reference sequence). The CDR3 extends over 13 amino acids. Trimming stripped 3 bases from V and 3 bases from J, with 11 bases between. CDR3 in DNA: TGCAGTGCTAGGATAGGCGGGGACACTGAAGCTTTCTTT. It encodes CSARIGGDTEAFF.

As concerns this clonotype: The junction departs from germline at one end; a sequencing error may be responsible. The chain links TRBV7-8 to TRBJ2-7; D tentatively reads TRBD1 or TRBD2 (5 bases each). The length of the CDR3 is 18 residues. CDR1 and CDR2 (germline): SGHVS, FQNEAQ. DNA of the CDR3: TGTGCCAGCAGCTTAGGATGGGGTGGGACCTTGATAGGGAATGAGCGGTACTTC. Amino acids: CASSLGWGGTLIGNERYF.

This clonotype occurred many times. This sequence joins TRBV5-1 and TRBJ2-5, with 10 nucleotides matching TRBD1. This CDR3 is built from 14 residues. The germline CDR1 and CDR2 sequences are SGHRS and YFSETQ. Trimming at V came to 2 bases and at J to 5 bases, leaving 3 bases not matched to a gene. CDR3 in DNA: TGCGCCAGCAGCTTTGGGACAGGGGTGGAGACCCAGTACTTC. As protein: CASSFGTGVETQYF.

In this sample, this clonotype turned up a few times. The V gene is TRBV7-2, the J gene TRBJ2-1; D is perhaps TRBD1 or TRBD2 (6 bases each). Between the trimmed V and J ends, which lost 3 bases and 7 bases, there was a span of 16 bases. This CDR3 region has 15 residues. Germline loops: CDR1 SGHTA, CDR2 FQGNSA. CDR3 residues: CASSFDSGARNEQFF. Here the CDR3 DNA reads TGTGCCAGCAGCTTTGATTCGGGGGCGAGGAATGAGCAGTTCTTC.

This chain uses TRBV7-3 with TRBJ1-1; the D gene is possibly TRBD1 (5 bases). The V and J ends lost 4 bases and 3 bases respectively, with 9 bases between them. The CDR3 covers 13 residues. CDR1 and CDR2 (germline): SGHTA, FQGTGA. CDR3 DNA: TGTGCCAGCAGCTCCGGACAAGACACTGAAGCTTTCTTT. As protein: CASSSGQDTEAFF.

This clonotype was seen more than once but under ten times. CDR3 bases: TGTGCCAGCAGTTTAAGGCATATGAACACTGAAGCTTTCTTT. Translation: CASSLRHMNTEAFF. The chain combines TRBV12-3 or TRBV12-4 with TRBJ1-1, with no clear D. Trimming removed 2 bases at V and 0 bases at J, with 7 bases between. The CDR3 is made up of 14 amino acids.

The chain employs TRBV3-1 and TRBJ2-7, with a tentative D call TRBD2 (5 bases). The germline V gene has CDR1 LGHDT and CDR2 YNNKEL (reference sequence). This CDR3 region has 14 residues. Trimming took 0 bases from V and 7 from J, leaving 13 bases between them. The CDR3 region is CASSQDPSGREQYF. DNA for the CDR3: TGTGCCAGCAGCCAAGATCCGTCGGGAAGGGAGCAGTACTTC.

The table lists this clonotype with many counts. The J gene is TRBJ2-7, the V gene TRBV9; D may be TRBD1 (6 bases). This CDR3 region has 15 residues. V was shortened by 0 bases and J by 2 bases, with 12 bases between the two germline ends. Germline V gene lookup returns CDR1 SGDLS and CDR2 YYNGEE. Here the CDR3 reads CASSVAGTTTYEQYF. CDR3 sequence (DNA): TGTGCCAGCAGCGTAGCTGGGACAACTACCTACGAGCAGTACTTC.

This clonotype was detected only a few times. This chain joins TRBV15 and TRBJ2-4; TRBD1 is a possible D gene (5 bases). The CDR3 spans 15 residues. Germline V CDR1 and CDR2: LNHNV, YYDKDF (reference sequence). The V end was cut by 1 base, the J end by 4 bases, with 11 bases between. The CDR3 bases are TGTGCCACCAGCAGAGCAGGTCGACAGAAAAACATTCAGTACTTC. It translates to CATSRAGRQKNIQYF.

This clonotype was seen a handful of times. This chain uses TRBV2 with TRBJ2-7; a weak D match, TRBD2 (7 bases). Trimming removed 5 bases from V and 2 bases from J, with 19 bases in between. The CDR3 is 16 residues long. Germline V CDR1 and CDR2: SNHLY, FYNNEI. The CDR3 sequence is CASSKVVGGGPYEQYF. For the CDR3, the DNA is TGTGCCAGCAGTAAGGTCGTGGGAGGGGGTCCCTACGAGCAGTACTTC. Full variable domain (rest looked up from reference TRBV2 and TRBJ2-7): EPEVTQTPSHQVTQMGQEVILRCVPISNHLYFYWYRQILGQKVEFLVSFYNNEISEKSEIFDDQFSVERPDGSNFTLKIRSTKLEDSAMYFCASSKVVGGGPYEQYFGPGTRLTVT.

On this clonotype itself: The junction shows a germline mismatch at one end, possibly a read error. J is TRBJ2-3 and V is TRBV5-1; 7 bases map to TRBD2. Germline-derived CDR1 and CDR2 are SGHRS and YFSETQ. This CDR3 comprises 15 residues. Here the CDR3 DNA reads TGCGCCGGCAGCTTGAGGGCGGGGGGCACAGATACGCAGTATTTT. As protein: CAGSLRAGGTDTQYF.

This clonotype was counted only a few times. The chain is built from TRBV20-1 and TRBJ2-1; 7 bases map to TRBD1. This CDR3 is built from 14 residues. V gave up 7 bases and J gave up 0 bases; unmatched junction bases: 6. CDR1 and CDR2 (germline): DFQATT, SNEGSKA (reference sequence). In DNA form, the CDR3 reads TGCAGTGATAGGGACAGCAGCTCCTACAATGAGCAGTTCTTC. Amino acid sequence: CSDRDSSSYNEQFF.